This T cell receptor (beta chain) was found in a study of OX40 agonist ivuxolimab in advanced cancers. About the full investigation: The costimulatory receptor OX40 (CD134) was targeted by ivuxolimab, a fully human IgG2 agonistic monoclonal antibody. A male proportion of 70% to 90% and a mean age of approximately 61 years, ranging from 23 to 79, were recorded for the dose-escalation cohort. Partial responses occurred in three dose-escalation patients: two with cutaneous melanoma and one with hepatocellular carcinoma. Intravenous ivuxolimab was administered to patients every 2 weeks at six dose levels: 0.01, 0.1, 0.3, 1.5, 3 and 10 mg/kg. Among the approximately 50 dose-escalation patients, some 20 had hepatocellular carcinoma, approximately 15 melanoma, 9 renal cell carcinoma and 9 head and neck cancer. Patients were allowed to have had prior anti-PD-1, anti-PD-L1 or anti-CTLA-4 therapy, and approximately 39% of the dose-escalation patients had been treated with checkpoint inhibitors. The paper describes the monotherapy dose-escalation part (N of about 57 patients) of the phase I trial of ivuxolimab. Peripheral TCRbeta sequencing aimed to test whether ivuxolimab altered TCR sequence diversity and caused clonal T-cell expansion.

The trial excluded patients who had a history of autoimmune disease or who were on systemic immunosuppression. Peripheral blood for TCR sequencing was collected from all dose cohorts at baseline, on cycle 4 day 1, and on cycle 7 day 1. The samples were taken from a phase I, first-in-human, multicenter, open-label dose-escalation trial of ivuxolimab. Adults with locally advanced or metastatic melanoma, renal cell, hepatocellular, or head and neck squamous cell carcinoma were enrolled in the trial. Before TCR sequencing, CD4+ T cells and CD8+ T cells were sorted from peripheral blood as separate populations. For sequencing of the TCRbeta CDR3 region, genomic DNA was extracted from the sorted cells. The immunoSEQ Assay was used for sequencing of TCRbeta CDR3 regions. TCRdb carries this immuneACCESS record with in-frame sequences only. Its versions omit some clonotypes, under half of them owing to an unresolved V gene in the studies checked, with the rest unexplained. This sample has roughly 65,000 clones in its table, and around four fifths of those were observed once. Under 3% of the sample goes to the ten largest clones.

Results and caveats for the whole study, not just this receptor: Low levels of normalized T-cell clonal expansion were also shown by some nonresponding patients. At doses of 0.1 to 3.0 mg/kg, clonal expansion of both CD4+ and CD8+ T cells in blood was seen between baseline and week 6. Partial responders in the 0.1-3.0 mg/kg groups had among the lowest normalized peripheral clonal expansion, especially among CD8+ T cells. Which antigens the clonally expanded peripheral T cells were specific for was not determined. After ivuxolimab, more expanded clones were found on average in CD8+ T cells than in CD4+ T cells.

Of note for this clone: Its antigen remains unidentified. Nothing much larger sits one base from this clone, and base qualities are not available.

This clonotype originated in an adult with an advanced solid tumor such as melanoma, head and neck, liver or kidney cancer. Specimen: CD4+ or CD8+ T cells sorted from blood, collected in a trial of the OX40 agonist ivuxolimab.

CDR3 sequence: CASSPGTGGINEQFF. In nucleotides, the sequence is TGTGCCAGCAGCCCCGGGACAGGGGGTATCAATGAGCAGTTCTTC. This chain is built from TRBV11-3 and TRBJ2-1; TRBD1 agrees with 11 junctional bases. CDR1 and CDR2, looked up from the germline V gene, are SGHNT and YENEEA. The CDR3, cysteine through phenylalanine, is 15 amino acids long. CDR3 DNA is the only sequence kept; it has 45 bases, read in frame from the first base. V and J are trimmed by 5 bases and 6 bases, and the gene matches miss 6 bases of the junction.